This TCR beta chain was obtained from a study of blood T cells in healthy people across ages. Study observations and caveats: Any changes in expanded clonotypes were possibly confounded, as donor CMV status remained unknown. In older individuals, TCR beta diversity per million T cells was lower, falling roughly linearly with age. Among long-lived donors, naive CD4+ cells were more numerous and diversity higher than in aged donors.

The CDR3 has 13 residues. The V end lost 5 bases, the J end lost 5 bases, and 10 bases lay between the germline ends. The germline V gene has CDR1 SGHTA and CDR2 FQGNSA. Turning to this clonotype: Its antigen is unknown.

It was with a sample-barcoded 5' primer and a J-beta primer mix that a second PCR of roughly 7 to 12 cycles was run. TCRdb processed the 5' RACE reads anew with MiXCR; each CDR3 protein has one entry. The table lists roughly 1,700,000 distinct CDR3 sequences, approximately 30% of them singletons. The clonotype originates from a woman in her 30s in good health. This sequence joins TRBV7-2 and TRBJ2-1; D possibly corresponds to TRBD2 (5 bases). Sequencing was carried out using blood. The CDR3 nucleotides are TGTGCCAGCAGCATCTGGACTGACAATGAGCAGTTCTTC. It encodes CASSIWTDNEQFF. The variable domain in full, completed from reference TRBV7-2 and TRBJ2-1, reads GAGVSQSPSNKVTEKGKDVELRCDPISGHTALYWYRQSLGQGLEFLIYFQGNSAPDKSGLPSDRFSAERTGGSVSTLTIQRTQQEDSAVYLCASSIWTDNEQFFGPGTRLTVL.